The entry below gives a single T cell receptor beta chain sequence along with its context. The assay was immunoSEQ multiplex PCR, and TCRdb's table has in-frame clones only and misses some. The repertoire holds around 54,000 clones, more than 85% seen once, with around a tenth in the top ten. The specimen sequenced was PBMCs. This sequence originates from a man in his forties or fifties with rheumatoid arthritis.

The CDR3 here is CASSQGVTTNEKLFF. The DNA for the CDR3 is TGTGCCAGCAGCCAAGGGGTTACAACTAATGAAAAACTGTTTTTT. The gene calls are TRBV6-5 and TRBJ1-4; possible D gene TRBD1, 5 bases. The ends were cut back, 6 bases at V and 0 bases at J, with 11 bases in the middle. Germline CDR1 reads MNHEY; CDR2 reads SVGAGI. The CDR3 is 15 residues long.